This is a list of T cell receptor beta chains from one sample in a study of OX40 agonist ivuxolimab in advanced cancers. Sequencing was performed with immunoSEQ multiplex PCR; in TCRdb, only in-frame clones are kept and a portion is missing. The repertoire has approximately 69,000 clones, almost 85% of them found once; the top ten carry approximately 8.7%. The sequencing used CD4+ or CD8+ T cells sorted from blood, collected in a trial of the OX40 agonist ivuxolimab. Receptors originate from an adult with an advanced solid tumor such as melanoma, head and neck, liver or kidney cancer. CDR3s include the opening cysteine and the closing phenylalanine or tryptophan.

TRBV11-3,TRBJ1-1,CASSFKGRDTEAFF
TRBV10-3,TRBJ1-2,CAISDGFYGYTF
TRBV2,TRBJ2-4,CASSEIIAKNIQYF
TRBV5-8,TRBJ2-5,CASSLAMTRAETQYF
TRBV10-3,TRBJ2-3,CAIRDRGSTDTQYF
TRBV27,TRBJ1-5,CASSAGGRQPQHF
TRBV7-9,TRBJ2-7,CASSVQGSEQYF
TRBV7-8,TRBJ1-4,CASSQGERGEKLFF
TRBV7-9,TRBJ2-5,CASSLGLAGGPVETQYF
TRBV5-5,TRBJ2-7,CASSLPGTGGHEQYF
TRBV5-1,TRBJ2-6,CASSSTVSGANVLTF
TRBV10-3,TRBJ2-7,CAITKGGYEQYF
TRBV7-2,TRBJ1-5,CASSLKFGVNQPQHF
TRBV4-1,TRBJ1-5,CASSQDTVGGGPQHF
TRBV6-5,TRBJ1-1,CASSLDRSMNTEAFF
TRBV10-3,TRBJ2-7,CAISESPSGGFEQYF
TRBV5-1,TRBJ2-3,CASSFEGGRSTDTQYF
TRBV7-6,TRBJ2-3,CASSLWAESVRYTDTQYF
TRBV15,TRBJ2-7,CATSRDRLGRASYEQYF
TRBV5-1,TRBJ2-5,CASSPGLAGVQETQYF
TRBV10-3,TRBJ2-3,CAISVGDRGPDTQYF
TRBV19,TRBJ2-2,CATRLGQGANTGELFF
TRBV6-6,TRBJ2-2,CASSSTGGDTGELFF
TRBV5-1,TRBJ1-1,CASSWGQAVNTEAFF
TRBV7-6,TRBJ2-1,CASSLRAGGSLEQFF
TRBV5-1,TRBJ1-1,CASSLRTNEAFF
TRBV9,TRBJ1-1,CASSVAPVHEEAFF
TRBV29-1,TRBJ2-2,CSVSGTDTNTGELFF
TRBV6-4,TRBJ2-1,CASSDGGGRIRNEQFF
TRBV6-1,TRBJ1-5,CASSGVLNQPQHF
TRBV6-5,TRBJ1-1,CASSYWALHGTEAFF
TRBV29-1,TRBJ2-7,CSVQWGWEQYF